The following is a T cell receptor beta chain sequence with its context. Measured with immunoSEQ multiplex PCR; TCRdb has only the in-frame clones, and not every one. Here the sample spans around 140,000 clones, 90% to 95% being singletons. The CDR3 has 13 residues. Germline-derived CDR1 and CDR2 are SNHLY and FYNNEI. The V end lost 3 bases, the J end lost 2 bases, and 7 bases lay between the germline ends. This entry is derived from a study of T cell responses to AZD1222 COVID-19 vaccine. The material was peripheral blood, obtained after recovery from COVID-19. The receptor was derived from an adult who had recovered from COVID-19. The rearrangement joins TRBV2 to TRBJ1-2, with D possibly being TRBD1 (5 bases). Here the CDR3 reads CASSDGGNYGYTF. For the CDR3, the DNA is TGTGCCAGCAGTGATGGGGGAAACTATGGCTACACCTTC.